This is a list of T cell receptor beta chains from one sample in a study of glioma-infiltrating T cells after dendritic cell vaccination. Sequencing was performed with immunoSEQ multiplex PCR; in TCRdb, only in-frame clones are kept and a portion is missing. This table holds fewer than 45,000 clones, 70% to 85% found once. The sequenced sample was blood, obtained before dendritic cell vaccination. Every receptor here comes from a human donor with glioblastoma. CDR3s include the opening cysteine and the closing phenylalanine or tryptophan. D genes are given only for firm matches. Rows may omit the clone size; those that give it use once, few, many or a size class.

V,J,size,D,DNA,CDR3
TRBV10-3,TRBJ2-6,.,.,TGTGCCATCAGTGATATTGGCGGGGCCGTATCCTTGGCGGTCGTCCTGACTTTC,CAISDIGGAVSLAVVLTF
TRBV5-6,TRBJ2-1,.,TRBD2,TGTGCCAGCAGCGATCAGCGGGGGGGCTCCTATAATGAGCAGTTCTTC,CASSDQRGGSYNEQFF
TRBV27,TRBJ1-2,.,.,TGTGCCAGCAGTTTTTCCGGGGGGTATCTTAACTATGGCTACACCTTC,CASSFSGGYLNYGYTF
TRBV7-2,TRBJ1-3,.,TRBD1,TGTGCCAGCAGCTCGACAGGGGGCTCTGGAAACACCATATATTTT,CASSSTGGSGNTIYF
TRBV5-1,TRBJ1-2,.,.,TGCGCCAGCAGCTTGCGGGGGGAGGTTAGTCGCTACACCTTC,CASSLRGEVSRYTF
TRBV6-5,TRBJ2-5,.,TRBD1,TGTGCCAGCAGACAGGGGTTTAAGACCCAGTACTTC,CASRQGFKTQYF
TRBV11-3,TRBJ2-5,.,.,TGTGCCAGCAGCCCCCGGGACTCCAAAGAGACCCAGTACTTC,CASSPRDSKETQYF
TRBV18,TRBJ1-5,.,TRBD1,TGTGCCAGCTCACCGGGGACAGGGGGCGCGGAGCCCCAGCATTTT,CASSPGTGGAEPQHF
TRBV6-5,TRBJ2-3,once,TRBD2,TGTGCCAGCAGGGGATACGGGGGGACAGATACGCAGTATTTT,CASRGYGGTDTQYF
TRBV5-8,TRBJ1-1,.,TRBD1,TGTGCCAGCAGCTTGGGCAGGGGGCGACAGAACACTGAAGCTTTCTTT,CASSLGRGRQNTEAFF
TRBV5-4,TRBJ2-1,.,TRBD2,TGTGCCAGCAGCACGGGGGGGGATTATTACAATGAGCAGTTCTTC,CASSTGGDYYNEQFF
TRBV7-2,TRBJ1-5,few,TRBD1,TGTGCCAGCAGCATGGGACAGGGGGCCGGCATCAATCAGCCCCAGCATTTT,CASSMGQGAGINQPQHF
TRBV7-3,TRBJ1-1,few,.,TGTGCCAGCAGCTCGGAGGGACTGAACACTGAAGCTTTCTTT,CASSSEGLNTEAFF
TRBV5-3,TRBJ2-5,.,.,TGTGCCAGAAGCTTGGCCGGAGAGACCCAGTACTTC,CARSLAGETQYF
TRBV15,TRBJ2-7,.,.,TGTGCCACCAGCAGAAAACCGGGAACAGGGTCCACCTACGAGCAGTACTTC,CATSRKPGTGSTYEQYF
TRBV4-3,TRBJ2-1,once,TRBD1,TGCGCCAGCAGCCGGGGACAGGGGGCGGTCAATGAGCAGTTCTTC,CASSRGQGAVNEQFF
TRBV6-1,TRBJ2-7,.,TRBD1,TGTGCCACCTCCGGGACAGGGGTTGTCTACGAGCAGTACTTC,CATSGTGVVYEQYF
TRBV25-1,TRBJ2-7,.,TRBD1,TGTGCCAGCAGTACCCGGGACAGCGATCCGCCCTCCTACGAGCAGTACTTC,CASSTRDSDPPSYEQYF
TRBV19,TRBJ1-5,.,.,TGTGCCAGTAGTATTTGGGGGGTCAATCAGCCCCAGCATTTT,CASSIWGVNQPQHF
TRBV19,TRBJ2-7,.,.,TGTGCCAGTAGTGCAGCAGGGGGAGGCTCCTACGAGCAGTACTTC,CASSAAGGGSYEQYF
TRBV11-3,TRBJ1-6,.,.,TGTGCCAGCAGCTTAGTGCACATCATTAACAGAAATTCACCCCTCCACTTT,CASSLVHIINRNSPLHF
TRBV18,TRBJ2-2,.,TRBD2,TGTGCCAGCCTTAAGGGGCTAGCGGAATCCGGGGAGCTGTTTTTT,CASLKGLAESGELFF
TRBV6-4,TRBJ2-3,.,TRBD2,TGTGCCAGCAGTGAGGGACTAGCGGGGGGGCCAGATACGCAGTATTTT,CASSEGLAGGPDTQYF
TRBV2,TRBJ2-7,.,TRBD1,TGTGCCAGCGGCACTGGGACAGGGGGGGCATACGAGCAGTACTTC,CASGTGTGGAYEQYF
TRBV18,TRBJ1-2,once,.,TGTGCCAGCTCACCAACATTAAGTGCCAACTATGGCTACACCTTC,CASSPTLSANYGYTF
TRBV19,TRBJ2-2,.,TRBD2,TGTGCCAGTAGTAAAACTAGCGGATCAAACACCGGGGAGCTGTTTTTT,CASSKTSGSNTGELFF
TRBV9,TRBJ1-6,few,.,TGTGCCAGCAGCGGCCCGGGGGGGTTTAATTCACCCCTCCACTTT,CASSGPGGFNSPLHF
TRBV14,TRBJ2-7,.,TRBD1,TGTGCCAGCAGCCAATCAGCGGGACAGGGTTCCGAGCAGTACTTC,CASSQSAGQGSEQYF
TRBV7-5,TRBJ2-5,.,.,TGTGCCAGCAGCCCAGGGGGCGGGGCCCTCCAAGAGACCCAGTACTTC,CASSPGGGALQETQYF
TRBV5-4,TRBJ2-3,few,TRBD1,TGTGCCAGCAGCTTGATGATGACAGGGGAAGATACGCAGTATTTT,CASSLMMTGEDTQYF
TRBV30,TRBJ2-5,.,.,TGTGCCTGGAGTGTAAACGGACTTACAGAGACCCAGTACTTC,CAWSVNGLTETQYF